This T cell receptor (beta chain) was captured by sequencing in a study of blood T cell repertoires in COVID-19. Study information: Collection of acute and convalescent COVID-19 samples took place in the United States, Italy and Spain. Sources were T cells, B-cell-depleted T cells, or PBMCs; the material itself was cDNA or gDNA.

In the source study's methods: Researchers report that nucleated cell counts were estimated from reference gene primer amplification. Produced via immunoSEQ multiplex PCR; TCRdb's table is partial and in-frame only. V and J calls and clone size are those listed in that table; D and trimming were worked out from the DNA. The top ten clones hold around 4.4% of a sample with about 440,000 clones, roughly 90% of them seen once. This clone was picked up a small number of times. This CDR3 contains 16 residues. The germline V gene has CDR1 SGDLS and CDR2 YYNGEE. V shed 3 bases and J 4 bases; nucleotides not matched to a gene: 8.

The rearrangement uses TRBV9 and TRBJ2-2; TRBD1 agrees at 8 bases. The sequence was collected from a woman between 25 and 40 years old with acute or convalescent COVID-19. The source material was peripheral blood. The CDR3 is CASSEGTGSITGELFF. The DNA of the CDR3 is TGTGCCAGCAGCGAGGGGACAGGCAGTATCACCGGGGAGCTGTTTTTT.